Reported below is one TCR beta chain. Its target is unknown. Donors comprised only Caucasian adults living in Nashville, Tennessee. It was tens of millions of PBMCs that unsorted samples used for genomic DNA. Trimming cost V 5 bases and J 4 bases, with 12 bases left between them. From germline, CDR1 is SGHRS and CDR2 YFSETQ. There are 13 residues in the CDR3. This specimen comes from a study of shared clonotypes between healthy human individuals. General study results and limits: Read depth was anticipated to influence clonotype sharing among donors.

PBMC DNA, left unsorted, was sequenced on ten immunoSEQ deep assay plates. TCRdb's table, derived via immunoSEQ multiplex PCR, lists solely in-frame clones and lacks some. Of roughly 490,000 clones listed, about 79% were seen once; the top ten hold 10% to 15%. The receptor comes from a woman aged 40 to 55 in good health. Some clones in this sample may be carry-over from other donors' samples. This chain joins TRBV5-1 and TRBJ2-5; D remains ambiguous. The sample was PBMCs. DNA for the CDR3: TGCGCCAGCAGAAAAACTCCTCCAGAGACCCAGTACTTC. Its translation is CASRKTPPETQYF. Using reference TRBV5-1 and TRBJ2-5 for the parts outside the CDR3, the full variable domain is KAGVTQTPRYLIKTRGQQVTLSCSPISGHRSVSWYQQTPGQGLQFLFEYFSETQRNKGNFPGRFSGRQFSNSRSEMNVSTLELGDSALYLCASRKTPPETQYFGPGTRLLVL.